The present entry profiles one TCR beta chain with its context. The sample belongs to a study of blood T cell repertoires in COVID-19. The overall study: The origin of the acute and convalescent COVID-19 samples was the United States, Italy and Spain.

In the original workflow: Reference gene primer amplification gave estimated nucleated cell counts. The assay was immunoSEQ multiplex PCR, and TCRdb's table has in-frame clones only and misses some. V, J and clone size derive from that table, while D and trimming were established from the DNA sequence. The data contain about 200,000 clones, around 79% of them seen just once; the ten biggest clones take up roughly 13%. V lost 3 bases and J lost 2, with 11 bases in between. The CDR3 length is 14 residues. CDR1 MNHEY and CDR2 SMNVEV come from the germline V gene (reference sequence). The sample taken for sequencing was peripheral blood. This receptor was obtained from a man in his fifties or sixties who had recovered from COVID-19. This chain uses TRBV27 with TRBJ2-7, with TRBD1 as a possible D gene (6 bases). This CDR3 is CASSFLDRAYEQYF. DNA for the CDR3: TGTGCCAGCAGTTTCTTGGACAGAGCCTACGAGCAGTACTTC.